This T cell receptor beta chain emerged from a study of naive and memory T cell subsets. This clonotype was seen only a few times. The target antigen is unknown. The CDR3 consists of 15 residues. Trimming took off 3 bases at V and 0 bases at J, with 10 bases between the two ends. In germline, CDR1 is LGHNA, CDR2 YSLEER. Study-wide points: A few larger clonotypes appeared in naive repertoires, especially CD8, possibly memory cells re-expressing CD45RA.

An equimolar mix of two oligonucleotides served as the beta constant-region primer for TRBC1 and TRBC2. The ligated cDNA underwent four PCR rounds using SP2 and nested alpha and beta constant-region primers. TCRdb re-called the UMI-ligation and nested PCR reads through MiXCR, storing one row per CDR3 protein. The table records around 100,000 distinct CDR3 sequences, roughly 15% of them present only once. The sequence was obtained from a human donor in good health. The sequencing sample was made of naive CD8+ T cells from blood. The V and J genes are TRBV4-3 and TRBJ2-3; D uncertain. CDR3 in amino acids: CASSQYLTSTDTQYF. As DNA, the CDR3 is TGCGCCAGCAGCCAGTACCTTACTAGCACAGATACGCAGTATTTT.